This T cell receptor beta chain comes out of a study of blood T cell repertoires in COVID-19. Study at large: COVID-19 samples, acute and convalescent, were from the United States, Italy and Spain.

Participants spanned ages roughly 18 to 95 years and resided in about two dozen US areas. The J segment lost 9 bases and the V segment lost 6 bases, leaving 11 bases of the junction unmatched. The CDR3 has 14 residues. Germline CDR1 and CDR2: LNHDA and SQIVND (reference sequence). Some clones are missing from TCRdb's copy, which holds only in-frame ones; the method was immunoSEQ multiplex PCR. The sample lists about 440,000 clones, about 85% seen once, with approximately 2% in the top ten. Sequenced input: PBMCs or T cells enriched from blood (not recorded which). J is TRBJ2-4 and V is TRBV19, with 7 bases that match TRBD1. This TCR came from a woman aged 18-30 years with acute COVID-19. CDR3 in amino acids: CASSTPGGSGIQYF. The CDR3 bases are TGTGCCAGTAGCACACCAGGGGGATCGGGCATTCAGTACTTC.